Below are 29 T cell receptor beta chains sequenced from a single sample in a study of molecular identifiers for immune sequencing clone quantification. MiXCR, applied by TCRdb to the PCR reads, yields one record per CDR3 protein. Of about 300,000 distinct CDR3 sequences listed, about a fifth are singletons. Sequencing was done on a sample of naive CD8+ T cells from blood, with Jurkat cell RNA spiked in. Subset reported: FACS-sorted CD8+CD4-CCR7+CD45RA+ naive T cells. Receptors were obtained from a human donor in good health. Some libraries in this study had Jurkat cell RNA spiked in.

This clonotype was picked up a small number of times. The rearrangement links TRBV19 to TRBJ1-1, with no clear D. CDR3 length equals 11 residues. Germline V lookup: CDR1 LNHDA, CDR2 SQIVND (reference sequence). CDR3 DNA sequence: TGTGCGTGCGGCGTAAACACTGAAGCTTTCTTT. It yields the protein CACGVNTEAFF.

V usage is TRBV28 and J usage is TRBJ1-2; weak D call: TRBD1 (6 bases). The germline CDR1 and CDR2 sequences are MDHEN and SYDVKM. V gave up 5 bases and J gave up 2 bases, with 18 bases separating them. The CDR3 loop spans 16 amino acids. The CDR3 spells CASSPRWGAVNYGYTF. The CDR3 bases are TGTGCCAGCAGTCCGCGTTGGGGGGCTGTGAACTATGGCTACACCTTC.

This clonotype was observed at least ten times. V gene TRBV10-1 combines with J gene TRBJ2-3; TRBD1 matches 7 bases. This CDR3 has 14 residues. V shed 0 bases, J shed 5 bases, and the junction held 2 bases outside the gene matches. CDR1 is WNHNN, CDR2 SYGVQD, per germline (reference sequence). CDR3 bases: TGCGCCAGCAGTGAGTCGACAGGGATAGATACGCAGTATTTT. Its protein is CASSESTGIDTQYF.

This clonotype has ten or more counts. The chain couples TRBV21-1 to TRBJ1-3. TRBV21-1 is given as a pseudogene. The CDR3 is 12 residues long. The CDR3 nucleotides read TGTGCCAGCAGCAATAGGAGAAACACCATATATTTT. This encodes CASSNRRNTIYF.

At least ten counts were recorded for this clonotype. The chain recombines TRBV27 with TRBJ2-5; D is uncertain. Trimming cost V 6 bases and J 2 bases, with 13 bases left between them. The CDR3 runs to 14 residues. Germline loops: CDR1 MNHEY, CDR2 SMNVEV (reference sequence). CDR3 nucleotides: TGTGCCAGCAGCTTAGGATTCGGACAAGAGACCCAGTACTTC. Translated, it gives CASSLGFGQETQYF.

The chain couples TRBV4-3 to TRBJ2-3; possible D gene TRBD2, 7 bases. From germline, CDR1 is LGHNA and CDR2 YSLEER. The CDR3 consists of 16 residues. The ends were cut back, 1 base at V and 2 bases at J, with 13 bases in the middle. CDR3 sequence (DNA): TGCGCCAGCAGCCAAGTACTGGCGGGGGCCACAGATACGCAGTATTTT. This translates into CASSQVLAGATDTQYF.

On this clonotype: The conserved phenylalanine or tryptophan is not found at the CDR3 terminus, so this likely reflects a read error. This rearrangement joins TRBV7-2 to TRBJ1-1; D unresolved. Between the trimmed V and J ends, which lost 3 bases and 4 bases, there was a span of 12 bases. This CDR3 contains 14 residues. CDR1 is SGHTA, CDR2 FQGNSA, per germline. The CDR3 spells CASSFLDLSTEAFS. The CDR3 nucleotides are TGTGCCAGCAGCTTCTTGGACTTGAGCACTGAAGCTTTCTCT.

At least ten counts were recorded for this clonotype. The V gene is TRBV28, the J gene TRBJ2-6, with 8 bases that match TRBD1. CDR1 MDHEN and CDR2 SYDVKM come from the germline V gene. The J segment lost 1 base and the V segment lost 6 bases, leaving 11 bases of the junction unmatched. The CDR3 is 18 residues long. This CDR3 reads CASSRDGQGFSGANVLTF. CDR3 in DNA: TGTGCCAGCAGCCGAGACGGACAGGGATTTTCTGGGGCCAACGTCCTGACTTTC.

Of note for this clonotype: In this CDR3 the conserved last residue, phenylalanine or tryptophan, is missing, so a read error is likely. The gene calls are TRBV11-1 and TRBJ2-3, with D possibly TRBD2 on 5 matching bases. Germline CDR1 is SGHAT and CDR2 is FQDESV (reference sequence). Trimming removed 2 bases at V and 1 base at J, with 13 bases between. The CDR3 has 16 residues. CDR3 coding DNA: TGTGCCAGCAGCTTAAATGGACTCCAACGCACAGATACGCAGTATTCT. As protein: CASSLNGLQRTDTQYS.

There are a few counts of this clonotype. The DNA for the CDR3 is TGTGCCAGCAGTAAGCGGTACGGCGGGGGGACAGATACGCAGTATTTT. Protein: CASSKRYGGGTDTQYF. The chain has TRBV11-3 and TRBJ2-3; 8 bases align to TRBD2. Germline V lookup: CDR1 SGHNT, CDR2 YENEEA. J lost 3 bases, V lost 6 bases, and 11 bases had no gene match. This CDR3 region has 16 residues.

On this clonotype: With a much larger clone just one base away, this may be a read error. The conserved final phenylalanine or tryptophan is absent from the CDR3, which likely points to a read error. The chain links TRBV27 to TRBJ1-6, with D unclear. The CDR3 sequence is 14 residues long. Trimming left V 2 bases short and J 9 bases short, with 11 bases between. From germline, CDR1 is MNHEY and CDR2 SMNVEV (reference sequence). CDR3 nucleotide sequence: TGTGCCAGCAGTTTAACAGAATCCTTTTCACCCCTCCACCTT. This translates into CASSLTESFSPLHL.

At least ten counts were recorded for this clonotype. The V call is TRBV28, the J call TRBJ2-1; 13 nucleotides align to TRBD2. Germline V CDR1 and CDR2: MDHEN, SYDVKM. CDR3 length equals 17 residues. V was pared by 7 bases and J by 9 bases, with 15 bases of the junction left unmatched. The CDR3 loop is CASNPTPGTSGMGEQFF. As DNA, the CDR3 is TGTGCCAGCAACCCAACCCCCGGGACTAGCGGGATGGGTGAGCAGTTCTTC.

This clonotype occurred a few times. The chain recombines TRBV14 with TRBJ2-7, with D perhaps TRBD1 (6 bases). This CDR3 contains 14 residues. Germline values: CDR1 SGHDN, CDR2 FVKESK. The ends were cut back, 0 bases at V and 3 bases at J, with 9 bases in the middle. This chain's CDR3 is CASSQEGGVYEQYF. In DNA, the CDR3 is TGTGCCAGCAGCCAAGAAGGGGGAGTCTACGAGCAGTACTTC.

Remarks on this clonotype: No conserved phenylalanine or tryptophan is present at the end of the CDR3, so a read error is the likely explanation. The CDR3, as DNA: TGTGCCAGCAGCCCCGGGACGAGAAGCACAGATACGCAGTATCTT. It yields the protein CASSPGTRSTDTQYL. V is TRBV11-2 and J is TRBJ2-3; D may correspond to TRBD1 or TRBD2 (5 bases each). V gave up 5 bases and J gave up 0 bases, with 12 bases separating them. CDR1 is SGHAT, CDR2 FQNNGV, per germline. The CDR3 covers 15 residues.

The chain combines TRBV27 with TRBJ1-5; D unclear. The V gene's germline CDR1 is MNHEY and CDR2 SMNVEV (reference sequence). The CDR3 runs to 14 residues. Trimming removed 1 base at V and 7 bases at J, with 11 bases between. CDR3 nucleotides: TGTGCCAGCAGTTTATTGGACCCGAGGCAGCCCCAGCATTTT. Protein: CASSLLDPRQPQHF.

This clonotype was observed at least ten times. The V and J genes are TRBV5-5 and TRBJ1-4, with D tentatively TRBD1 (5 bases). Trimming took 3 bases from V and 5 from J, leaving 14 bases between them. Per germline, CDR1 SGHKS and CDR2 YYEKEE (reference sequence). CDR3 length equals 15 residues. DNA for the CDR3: TGTGCCAGCAGCTCGACGGGGCGGATAAATGAAAAACTGTTTTTT. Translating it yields CASSSTGRINEKLFF. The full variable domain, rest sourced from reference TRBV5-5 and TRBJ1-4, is DAGVTQSPTHLIKTRGQQVTLRCSPISGHKSVSWYQQVLGQGPQFIFQYYEKEERGRGNFPDRFSARQFPNYSSELNVNALLLGDSALYLCASSSTGRINEKLFFGSGTQLSVL.

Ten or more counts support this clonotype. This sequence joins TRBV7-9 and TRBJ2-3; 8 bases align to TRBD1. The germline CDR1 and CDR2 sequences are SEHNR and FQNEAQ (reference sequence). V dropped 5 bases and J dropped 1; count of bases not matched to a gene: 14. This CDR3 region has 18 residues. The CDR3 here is CASSAVPGQVPRTDTQYF. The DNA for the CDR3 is TGTGCCAGCAGCGCCGTCCCGGGACAGGTCCCGCGCACAGATACGCAGTATTTT. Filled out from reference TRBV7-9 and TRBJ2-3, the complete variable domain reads DTGVSQNPRHKITKRGQNVTFRCDPISEHNRLYWYRQTLGQGPEFLTYFQNEAQLEKSRLLSDRFSAERPKGSFSTLEIQRTEQGDSAMYLCASSAVPGQVPRTDTQYFGPGTRLTVL.

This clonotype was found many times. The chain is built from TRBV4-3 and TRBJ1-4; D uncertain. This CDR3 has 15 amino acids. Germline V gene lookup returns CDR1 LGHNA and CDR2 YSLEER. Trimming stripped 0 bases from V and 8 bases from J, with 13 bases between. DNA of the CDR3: TGCGCCAGCAGCCAAGAATTGGGCTTGAGGGAAAAACTGTTTTTT. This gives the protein CASSQELGLREKLFF.

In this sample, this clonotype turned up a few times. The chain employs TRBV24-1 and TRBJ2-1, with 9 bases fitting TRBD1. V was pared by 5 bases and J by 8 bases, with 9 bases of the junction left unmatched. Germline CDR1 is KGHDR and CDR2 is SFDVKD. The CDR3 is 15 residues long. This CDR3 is CATSGGTGSFDEQFF. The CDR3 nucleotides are TGTGCCACCAGTGGTGGGACAGGGTCATTCGATGAGCAGTTCTTC.

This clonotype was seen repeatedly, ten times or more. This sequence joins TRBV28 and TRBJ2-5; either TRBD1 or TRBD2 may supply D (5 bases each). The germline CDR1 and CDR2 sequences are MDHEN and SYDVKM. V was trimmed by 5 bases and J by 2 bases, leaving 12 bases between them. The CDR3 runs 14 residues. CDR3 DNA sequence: TGTGCCAGCAGTCCCCGGGGCGCACAAGAGACCCAGTACTTC. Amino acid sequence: CASSPRGAQETQYF. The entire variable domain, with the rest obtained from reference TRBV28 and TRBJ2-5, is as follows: DVKVTQSSRYLVKRTGEKVFLECVQDMDHENMFWYRQDPGLGLRLIYFSYDVKMKEKGDIPEGYSVSREKKERFSLILESASTNQTSMYLCASSPRGAQETQYFGPGTRLLVL.

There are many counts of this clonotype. CDR3 nucleotides: TGTGCCAGCAGTTATCCAGGGTCCCACGAGCAGTACTTC. Protein: CASSYPGSHEQYF. The J gene is TRBJ2-7, the V gene TRBV6-2 or TRBV6-3; D may be TRBD1 (5 bases). Deletions cut 3 bases from V and 5 bases from J, with 11 bases between. The length of the CDR3 is 13 residues. From germline, CDR1 is MNHEY and CDR2 SVGEGT.

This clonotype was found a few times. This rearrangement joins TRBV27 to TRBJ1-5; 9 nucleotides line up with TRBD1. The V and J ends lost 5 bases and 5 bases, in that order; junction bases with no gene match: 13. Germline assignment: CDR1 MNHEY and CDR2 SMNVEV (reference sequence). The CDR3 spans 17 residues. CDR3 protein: CASSPRQGVSFHQPQHF. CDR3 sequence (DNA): TGTGCCAGCAGTCCCAGACAGGGGGTGTCGTTCCATCAGCCCCAGCATTTT.

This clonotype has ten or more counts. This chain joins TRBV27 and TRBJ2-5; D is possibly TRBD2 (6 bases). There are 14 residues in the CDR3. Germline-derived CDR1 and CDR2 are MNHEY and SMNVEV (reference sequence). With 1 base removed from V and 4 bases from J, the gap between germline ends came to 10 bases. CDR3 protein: CASSLLGGRETQYF. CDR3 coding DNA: TGTGCCAGCAGTTTATTGGGGGGTCGAGAGACCCAGTACTTC.

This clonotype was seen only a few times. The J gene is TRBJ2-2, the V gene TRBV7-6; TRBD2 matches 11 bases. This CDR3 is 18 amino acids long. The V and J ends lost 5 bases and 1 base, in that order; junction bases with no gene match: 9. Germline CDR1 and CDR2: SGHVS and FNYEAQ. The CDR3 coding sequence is TGTGCCAGCAGCCGAGCCCCGCTAGCGGGAGGGAACACCGGGGAGCTGTTTTTT. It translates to CASSRAPLAGGNTGELFF.

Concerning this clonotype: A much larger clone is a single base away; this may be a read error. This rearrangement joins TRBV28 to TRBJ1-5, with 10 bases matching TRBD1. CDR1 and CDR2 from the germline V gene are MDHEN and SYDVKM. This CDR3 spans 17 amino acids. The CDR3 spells CAGSLDGTGVFNQPQHF. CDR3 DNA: TGTGCCGGCAGTTTAGACGGGACAGGGGTTTTCAATCAGCCCCAGCATTTT.

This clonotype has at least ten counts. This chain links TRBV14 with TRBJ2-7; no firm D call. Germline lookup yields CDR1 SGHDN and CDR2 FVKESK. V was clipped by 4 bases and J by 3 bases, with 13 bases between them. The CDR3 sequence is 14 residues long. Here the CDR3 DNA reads TGTGCCAGCAGCCCGCGCACACCCGTCTACGAGCAGTACTTC. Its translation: CASSPRTPVYEQYF. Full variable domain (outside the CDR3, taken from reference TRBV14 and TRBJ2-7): EAGVTQFPSHSVIEKGQTVTLRCDPISGHDNLYWYRRVMGKEIKFLLHFVKESKQDESGMPNNRFLAERTGGTYSTLKVQPAELEDSGVYFCASSPRTPVYEQYFGPGTRLTVT.

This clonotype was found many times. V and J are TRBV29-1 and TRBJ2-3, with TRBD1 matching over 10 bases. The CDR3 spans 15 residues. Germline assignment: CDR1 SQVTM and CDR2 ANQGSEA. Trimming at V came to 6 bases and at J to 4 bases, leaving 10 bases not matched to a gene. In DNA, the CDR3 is TGCAGCGTAGTTGGGGACAGGGGCTATTCAGATACGCAGTATTTT. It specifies CSVVGDRGYSDTQYF.

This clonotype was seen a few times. The CDR3 sequence is CASGELADPQETQYF. The CDR3 DNA is TGTGCCAGCGGCGAACTAGCGGACCCCCAAGAGACCCAGTACTTC. V is TRBV6-2 or TRBV6-3 and J is TRBJ2-5; 8 bases are shared with TRBD2. Germline CDR1 is MNHEY and CDR2 is SVGEGT. The CDR3 length is 15 residues. V lost 8 bases to trimming and J lost 1 base; unmatched junction nucleotides: 9.

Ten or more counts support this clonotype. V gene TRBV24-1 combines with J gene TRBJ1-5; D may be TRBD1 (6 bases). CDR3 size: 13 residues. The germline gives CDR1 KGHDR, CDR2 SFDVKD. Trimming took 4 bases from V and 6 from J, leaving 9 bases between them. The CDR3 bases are TGTGCCACCAGTGACAGGGGTGGTCAGCCCCAGCATTTT. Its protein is CATSDRGGQPQHF.